This TCR beta chain was retrieved from a study of blood T cell repertoires in COVID-19. In the study overall: The study drew acute and convalescent COVID-19 samples from the United States, Italy and Spain. From T cells, B-cell-depleted T cells, or PBMCs came the material, which was cDNA or gDNA.

In the study's own analysis: The authors estimated nucleated cell counts from reference gene primer amplification. Libraries were prepared by immunoSEQ multiplex PCR; TCRdb keeps only in-frame clonotypes and omits some of them. The V and J calls and clone size come from that table; D and trimming were worked out from the DNA. The table shows around 260,000 clones, with about 90% occurring only once. Germline loops: CDR1 MDHEN, CDR2 SYDVKM. The J segment lost 10 bases and the V segment lost 8 bases, leaving 13 bases of the junction unmatched. This CDR3 region has 13 residues. The TCR sequence derives from a woman aged 45-59 years with acute or convalescent COVID-19. Sequencing was done on a sample of peripheral blood. This chain connects TRBV28 to TRBJ1-1; 7 nucleotides align to TRBD1. The CDR3 loop reads CASGVDRVVGAFF. Here the CDR3 DNA reads TGTGCCAGCGGGGTCGACAGGGTAGTAGGAGCTTTCTTT.